This T cell receptor beta chain is drawn from a study of STAT5B mutations in CD4+ large granular lymphocyte leukemia. Broader study findings: Roughly a quarter of private leukemic clonotypes occurred rarely in other patients' non-leukemic repertoires. The CD4+ versus CD8+ T-LGLL clonality difference may reflect limited sample size.

As concerns this clone: The antigen is not known.

Using immunoSEQ multiplex PCR, the repertoire was profiled, and TCRdb retains in-frame clones only, with some absent. The sample shows 20,000 to 25,000 clones, about three quarters of them seen only once. The specimen sequenced was CD4+ T cells from blood buffy coats. This receptor was identified in a human donor in good health.

The CDR3 DNA follows: TGTGCCAGCAGTGAAAGGGACTACGTTCGGGAAAAACTGTTTTTT. As protein: CASSERDYVREKLFF. The chain couples TRBV6-1 to TRBJ1-4; tentative D call: TRBD1 (5 bases). CDR1 is MNHNS, CDR2 SASEGT, per germline. The length of the CDR3 is 15 residues. Trimming cost V 2 bases and J 8 bases, with 15 bases left between them.